The 10 T cell receptor beta chains listed next were all sequenced from one sample in a study of T-cell reconstitution after alpha-beta-depleted transplantation in children. Molecular barcoding with unique molecular identifiers was used for the TCRbeta library. TCRdb re-analysed the PCR reads in MiXCR, keeping a single row per CDR3 protein. The sample lists around 580,000 distinct CDR3 sequences; 27% were seen once. Sequencing was performed on PBMCs, taken before TCRalphabeta/CD19-depleted stem cell transplant. The receptors come from a boy less than two years old with Wiskott-Aldrich syndrome, due to receive a stem cell transplant.

The rearrangement links TRBV5-6 to TRBJ2-5; 11 bases line up with TRBD2. This CDR3 region has 17 residues. CDR1 SGHDT and CDR2 YYEEEE come from the germline V gene. V lost 1 base to trimming and J lost 5 bases; unmatched junction nucleotides: 10. CDR3 sequence: CASSLRISGRAHETQYF. CDR3 bases: TGTGCCAGCAGCTTGCGGATTAGCGGGAGGGCCCATGAGACCCAGTACTTC.

This rearrangement joins TRBV5-1 to TRBJ2-1, with a possible D match to TRBD2 (6 bases). V was pared by 2 bases and J by 3 bases, with 15 bases between. The germline CDR1 and CDR2 sequences are SGHRS and YFSETQ. The length of the CDR3 is 16 residues. DNA for the CDR3: TGCGCCAGCAGCTTCACTAGCCAGAATTTCTACAATGAGCAGTTCTTC. Amino acids: CASSFTSQNFYNEQFF.

The CDR3 nucleotides are TGTGCCAGCAGTGAGGTTAGCGTATCCTCCTACAATGAGCAGTTCTTC. This translates into CASSEVSVSSYNEQFF. This sequence joins TRBV2 and TRBJ2-1; a possible D gene is TRBD2 (5 bases). V gave up 3 bases and J gave up 0 bases, with 12 bases separating them. The CDR3 loop spans 16 amino acids. The germline V gene has CDR1 SNHLY and CDR2 FYNNEI. The variable domain in full, completed from reference TRBV2 and TRBJ2-1, reads EPEVTQTPSHQVTQMGQEVILRCVPISNHLYFYWYRQILGQKVEFLVSFYNNEISEKSEIFDDQFSVERPDGSNFTLKIRSTKLEDSAMYFCASSEVSVSSYNEQFFGPGTRLTVL.

This clonotype was observed a single time. The chain recombines TRBV10-2 with TRBJ1-4; 7 nucleotides match TRBD1. CDR1 and CDR2 (germline): WSHSY, SAAADI. The CDR3 consists of 15 residues. The V and J ends lost 5 bases and 4 bases, in that order; junction bases with no gene match: 7. CDR3 DNA sequence: TGCGCCAGCAGTCCAGACAGGGTTGGTAATGAAAAACTGTTTTTT. Its translation is CASSPDRVGNEKLFF.

In this sample, this clonotype turned up once. V is TRBV28 and J is TRBJ2-2; unclear D gene. Germline V gene data show CDR1 as MDHEN and CDR2 as SYDVKM. The CDR3 totals 15 residues. The V end lost 5 bases, the J end lost 2 bases, and 12 bases lay between the germline ends. CDR3 sequence: CASSPPRPNTGELFF. Here the CDR3 DNA reads TGTGCCAGCAGTCCCCCGAGGCCCAACACCGGGGAGCTGTTTTTT.

The rearrangement uses TRBV12-3 or TRBV12-4 and TRBJ2-4; tentative D call: TRBD2 (5 bases). The CDR3 has 15 residues. V lost 5 bases to trimming and J lost 8 bases, with 19 bases between them. CDR3 sequence reads: CASSIKTGSRDIQYF. CDR3 DNA: TGTGCCAGCAGTATTAAGACTGGGTCGAGGGACATTCAGTACTTC.

The chain joins TRBV3-1 to TRBJ1-5; D remains ambiguous. This CDR3 has 14 residues. From germline, CDR1 is LGHDT and CDR2 YNNKEL (reference sequence). The V end lost 0 bases, the J end lost 6 bases, and 9 bases lay between the germline ends. The chain's CDR3 is CASSQDLWGQPQHF. CDR3 coding DNA: TGTGCCAGCAGCCAAGATCTTTGGGGTCAGCCCCAGCATTTT.

This sequence joins TRBV5-1 and TRBJ2-5; 12 bases agree with TRBD2. This CDR3 contains 19 residues. V lost 4 bases, J lost 2 bases, and 15 bases stayed unmatched. CDR1 and CDR2 from the germline V gene are SGHRS and YFSETQ. Here the CDR3 DNA reads TGCGCCAGCAGCCTAAGAATAAGGACTAGCGGGGCTACTCAAGAGACCCAGTACTTC. Residues: CASSLRIRTSGATQETQYF.

The V call is TRBV28, the J call TRBJ2-3, with 7 bases fitting TRBD1. Germline V gives CDR1 MDHEN, CDR2 SYDVKM. Trimming at V came to 7 bases and at J to 4 bases, leaving 8 bases not matched to a gene. This CDR3 is built from 14 residues. The CDR3 loop reads CASKNGQVSDTQYF. In DNA form, the CDR3 reads TGTGCCAGCAAGAACGGACAGGTCTCAGATACGCAGTATTTT.

This clonotype was observed a few times. CDR3 amino acids: CSVELWGHYSYEQYF. The DNA for the CDR3 is TGCAGCGTTGAGTTATGGGGACATTACTCCTACGAGCAGTACTTC. The gene calls are TRBV29-1 and TRBJ2-7, with D possibly TRBD1 on 6 matching bases. The CDR3 runs to 15 residues. V was trimmed by 3 bases and J by 0 bases, leaving 15 bases between them. The germline CDR1 and CDR2 sequences are SQVTM and ANQGSEA.